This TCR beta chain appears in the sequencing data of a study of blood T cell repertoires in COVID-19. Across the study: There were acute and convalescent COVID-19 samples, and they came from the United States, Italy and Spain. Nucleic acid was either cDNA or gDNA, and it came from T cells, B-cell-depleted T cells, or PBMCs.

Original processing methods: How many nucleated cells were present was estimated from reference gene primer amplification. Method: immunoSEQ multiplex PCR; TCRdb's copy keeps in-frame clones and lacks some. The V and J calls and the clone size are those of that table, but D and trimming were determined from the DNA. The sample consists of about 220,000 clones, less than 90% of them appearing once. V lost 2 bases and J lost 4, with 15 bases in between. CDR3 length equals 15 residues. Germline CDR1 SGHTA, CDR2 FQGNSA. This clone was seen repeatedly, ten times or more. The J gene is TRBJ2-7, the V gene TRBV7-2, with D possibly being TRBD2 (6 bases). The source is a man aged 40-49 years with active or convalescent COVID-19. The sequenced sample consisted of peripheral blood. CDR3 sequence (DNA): TGTGCCAGCAGCTTAAGCGGGCGGCTAGCATACGAGCAGTACTTC. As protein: CASSLSGRLAYEQYF.